This T cell receptor (beta chain) was retrieved from a study of T cell responses to AZD1222 COVID-19 vaccine. Study conclusions and caveats: Baseline antibody screening turned up just a handful of seropositive AZD1222 recipients. The span of vaccine-associated CD4 TCRs extended across spike, with dominance at 160-218 and 743-854. Possibly, clonal diversity was underestimated; donors were largely white British and included more females.

Details on this clone: Its specificity is not known.

Data came from immunoSEQ multiplex PCR; TCRdb stores just in-frame clones and leaves some out. The repertoire consists of some 94,000 clones, with approximately 94% occurring once and the leading ten covering roughly 13%. The specimen was peripheral blood, collected on day 0 of AZD1222 vaccination. This sequence was found in an adult in good health.

The DNA for the CDR3 is TGTGCTAGTGGTTTGAGTAGTTGGTCCACTGAGCAGTTCTTC. The encoded protein is CASGLSSWSTEQFF. The genes are TRBV12-5 and TRBJ2-1; D remains unclear. V lost 2 bases and J lost 9, with 14 bases in between. This CDR3 contains 14 residues. Germline V gene lookup returns CDR1 LGHNT and CDR2 FRNRAP.